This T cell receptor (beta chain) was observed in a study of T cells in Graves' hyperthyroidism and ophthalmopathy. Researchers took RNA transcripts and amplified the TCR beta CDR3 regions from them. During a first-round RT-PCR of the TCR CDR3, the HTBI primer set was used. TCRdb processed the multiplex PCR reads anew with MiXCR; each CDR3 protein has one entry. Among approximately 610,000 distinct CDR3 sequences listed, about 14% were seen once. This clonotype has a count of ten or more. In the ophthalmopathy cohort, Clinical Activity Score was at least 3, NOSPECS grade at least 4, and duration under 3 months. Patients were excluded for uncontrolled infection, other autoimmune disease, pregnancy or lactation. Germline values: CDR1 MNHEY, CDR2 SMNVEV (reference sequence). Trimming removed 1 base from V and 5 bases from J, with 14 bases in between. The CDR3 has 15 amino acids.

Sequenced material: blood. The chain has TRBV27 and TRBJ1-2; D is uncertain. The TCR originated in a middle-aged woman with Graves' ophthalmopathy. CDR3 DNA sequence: TGTGCCAGCAGTTTATTCCCGGGGAATTCTTATGGCTACACCTTC. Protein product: CASSLFPGNSYGYTF.